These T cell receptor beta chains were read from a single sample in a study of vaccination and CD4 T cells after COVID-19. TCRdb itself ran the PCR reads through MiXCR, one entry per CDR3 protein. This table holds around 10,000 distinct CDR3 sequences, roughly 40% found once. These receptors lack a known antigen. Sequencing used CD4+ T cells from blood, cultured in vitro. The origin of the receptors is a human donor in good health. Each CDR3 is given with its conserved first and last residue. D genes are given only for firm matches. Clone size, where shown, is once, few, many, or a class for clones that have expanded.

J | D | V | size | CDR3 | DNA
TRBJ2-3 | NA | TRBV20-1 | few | CSASFARTPTDTQYF | TGCAGTGCTAGTTTTGCGCGGACTCCAACAGATACGCAGTATTTT
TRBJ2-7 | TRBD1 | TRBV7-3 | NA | CASSPTGIEQYF | TGTGCCAGCAGCCCGACAGGGATCGAGCAGTACTTC
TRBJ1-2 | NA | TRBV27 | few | CASSRAGTNYGYTF | TGTGCCAGCAGTAGGGCAGGGACTAACTATGGCTACACCTTC
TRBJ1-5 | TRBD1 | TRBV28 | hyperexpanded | CASSLIGPQGAQHF | TGTGCCAGCAGTTTAATCGGGCCCCAGGGGGCCCAGCATTTT
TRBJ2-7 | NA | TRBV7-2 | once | CASSSTDGNEQYF | TGTGCCAGCAGCTCGACAGACGGGAACGAGCAGTACTTC
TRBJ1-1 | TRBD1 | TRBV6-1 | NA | CASRRTGGSGTEAFF | TGTGCCAGCAGAAGGACAGGGGGCAGCGGCACTGAAGCTTTCTTT
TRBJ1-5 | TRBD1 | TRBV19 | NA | CASSTRTGGAFQPQHF | TGTGCCAGTAGTACCCGGACAGGGGGCGCCTTCCAGCCCCAGCATTTT
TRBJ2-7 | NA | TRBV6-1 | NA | CASSPYPYEQYF | TGTGCCAGCAGTCCTTACCCCTACGAGCAGTACTTC
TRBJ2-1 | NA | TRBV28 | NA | CASSGLGGGPNEQFF | TGTGCCAGCAGCGGACTGGGGGGAGGCCCCAATGAGCAGTTCTTC
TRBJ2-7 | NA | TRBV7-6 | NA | CASSSVPLFEQYF | TGTGCCAGCAGTAGCGTGCCCTTGTTTGAGCAGTACTTC
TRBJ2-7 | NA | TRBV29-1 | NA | CSVGLFRGSSYEQYF | TGCAGCGTTGGCCTCTTTCGGGGGAGCTCCTACGAGCAGTACTTC
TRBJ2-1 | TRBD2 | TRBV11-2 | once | CASSLGVSGNEQFF | TGTGCCAGCAGCTTGGGGGTTAGCGGGAATGAGCAGTTCTTC
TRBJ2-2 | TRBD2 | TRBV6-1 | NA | CASSEARLAGGPNGELFF | TGTGCCAGCAGTGAAGCGCGACTAGCGGGAGGGCCAAACGGGGAGCTGTTTTTT
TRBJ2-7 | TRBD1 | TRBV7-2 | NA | CASSRTRDRSYLDF | TGTGCCAGCAGCCGTACCCGGGACAGGTCCTATTTGGACTTC
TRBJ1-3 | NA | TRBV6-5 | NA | CASSYSYSGNTIYF | TGTGCCAGCAGTTACAGCTACTCTGGAAACACCATATATTTT
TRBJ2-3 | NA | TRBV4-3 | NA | CASSQGWPVPNTQYF | TGCGCCAGCAGCCAAGGTTGGCCGGTCCCAAATACGCAGTATTTT
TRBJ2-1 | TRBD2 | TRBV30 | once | CAWSPVAGVSLYNEQFF | TGTGCCTGGAGTCCCGTAGCGGGAGTAAGCCTATACAATGAGCAGTTCTTC
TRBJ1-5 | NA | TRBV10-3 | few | CAISGGDQPQHF | TGTGCCATCAGTGGGGGGGATCAGCCCCAGCATTTT
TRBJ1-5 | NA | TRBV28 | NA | CASTLPNQPQHF | TGTGCCAGCACCTTACCTAATCAGCCCCAGCATTTT
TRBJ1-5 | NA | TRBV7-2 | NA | CASSQGRGNQPQHF | TGTGCCAGCAGCCAAGGGAGGGGCAATCAGCCCCAGCATTTT
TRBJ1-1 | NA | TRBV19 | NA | CASALHMNTEAFF | TGTGCCAGTGCGTTACACATGAACACTGAAGCTTTCTTT
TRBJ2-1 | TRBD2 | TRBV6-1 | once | CASSRHKLAGAPNEQFF | TGTGCCAGCAGTCGACACAAACTAGCGGGAGCCCCAAATGAGCAGTTCTTC
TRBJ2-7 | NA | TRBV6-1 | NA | CASSKSGLEQYF | TGTGCCAGCAGTAAGTCAGGGTTAGAGCAGTACTTC
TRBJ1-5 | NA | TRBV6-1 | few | CASSAGPYSNQPQHF | TGTGCCAGCAGTGCCGGGCCGTATAGCAATCAGCCCCAGCATTTT
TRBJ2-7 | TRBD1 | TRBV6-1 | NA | CASSPRLGQGGSSYEQYF | TGTGCCAGCAGCCCAAGGCTTGGACAGGGGGGAAGCTCCTACGAGCAGTACTTC
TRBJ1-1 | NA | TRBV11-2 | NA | CASSLEGVGTEAFF | TGTGCCAGCAGCTTAGAGGGGGTAGGCACTGAAGCTTTCTTT
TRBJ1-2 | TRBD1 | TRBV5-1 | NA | CASSLTGGPEGYTF | TGCGCCAGCAGCTTGACAGGGGGCCCAGAGGGCTACACCTTC
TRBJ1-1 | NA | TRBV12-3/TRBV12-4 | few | CASSPRGAVNTEAFF | TGTGCCAGCTCGCCGAGGGGGGCAGTGAACACTGAAGCTTTCTTT
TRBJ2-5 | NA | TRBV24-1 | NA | CATSDPGQGPVQTQYF | TGTGCCACCAGTGACCCCGGGCAGGGGCCCGTTCAGACCCAGTACTTC
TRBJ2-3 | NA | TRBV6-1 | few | CASSEYGADTQYF | TGTGCCAGCAGCGAGTACGGGGCAGATACGCAGTATTTT
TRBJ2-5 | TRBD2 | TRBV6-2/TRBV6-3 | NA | CASRILAVETQYF | TGTGCCAGCAGGATACTAGCGGTTGAGACCCAGTACTTC
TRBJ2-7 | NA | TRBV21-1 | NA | CASSKDLAKKYF | TGTGCCAGCAGCAAAGATTTAGCAAAGAAGTACTTC
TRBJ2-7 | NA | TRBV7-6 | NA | CASSSPDEFYEQYF | TGTGCCAGCAGCTCCCCAGATGAGTTCTACGAGCAGTACTTC
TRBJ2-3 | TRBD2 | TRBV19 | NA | CASKSSGRPDYTDTQYF | TGTGCCAGTAAGAGTAGCGGGAGGCCAGACTACACAGATACGCAGTATTTT
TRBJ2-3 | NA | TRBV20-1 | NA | CSAAHSGTDTQYF | TGCAGTGCTGCCCACTCTGGGACAGATACGCAGTATTTT
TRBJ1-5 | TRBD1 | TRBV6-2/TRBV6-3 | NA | CASSFDRGRHQPQHF | TGTGCCAGCAGCTTCGACAGGGGGCGGCATCAGCCCCAGCATTTT
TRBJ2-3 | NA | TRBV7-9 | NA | CASSLDRLTDTQYF | TGTGCCAGCAGCTTGGACAGACTCACAGATACGCAGTATTTT
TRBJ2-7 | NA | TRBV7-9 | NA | CASSFSGRTYEQYF | TGTGCCAGCAGCTTCAGCGGGCGTACCTACGAGCAGTACTTC
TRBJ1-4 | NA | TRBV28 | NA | CASSLYGGGIGEKLFF | TGTGCCAGCAGTTTATACGGGGGGGGAATAGGTGAAAAACTGTTTTTT
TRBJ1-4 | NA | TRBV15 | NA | CATSRAGATNEKLFF | TGTGCCACCAGCAGAGCAGGGGCAACTAATGAAAAACTGTTTTTT
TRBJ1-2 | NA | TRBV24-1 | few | CATSEVGSRGYTF | TGTGCCACCAGTGAGGTGGGGTCGAGGGGCTACACCTTC
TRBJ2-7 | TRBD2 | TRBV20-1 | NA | CSAQASGLTYEQYF | TGCAGTGCGCAGGCTAGCGGGTTAACCTACGAGCAGTACTTC
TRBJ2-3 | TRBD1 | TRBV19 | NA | CASSSDNRGIVDTQYF | TGTGCCAGTAGTTCCGATAACAGGGGGATCGTCGATACGCAGTATTTT
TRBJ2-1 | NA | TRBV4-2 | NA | CASSQVTTNEQFF | TGTGCCAGCAGCCAAGTAACTACCAATGAGCAGTTCTTC
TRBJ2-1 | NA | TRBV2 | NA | CASAPLNEQFF | TGTGCCAGCGCCCCTTTAAATGAGCAGTTCTTC
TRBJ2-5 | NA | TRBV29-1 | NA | CSASRVGYQETQYF | TGCAGCGCCAGCCGGGTGGGGTATCAAGAGACCCAGTACTTC
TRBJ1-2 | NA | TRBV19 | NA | CASSFYYGYTF | TGTGCCAGTAGTTTCTACTATGGCTACACCTTC
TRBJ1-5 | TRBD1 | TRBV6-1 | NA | CASKGEGANQPQHF | TGTGCCAGCAAGGGTGAGGGGGCGAATCAGCCCCAGCATTTT
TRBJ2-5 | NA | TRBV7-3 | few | CASSPTGLQETQYF | TGTGCCAGCAGCCCTACAGGGCTCCAAGAGACCCAGTACTTC
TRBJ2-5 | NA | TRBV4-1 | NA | CASSLNPDNKETQYF | TGCGCCAGCAGCCTAAACCCGGACAACAAAGAGACCCAGTACTTC
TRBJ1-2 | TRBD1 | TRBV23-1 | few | CASSPGQNNNFYGYTF | TGCGCCAGCAGTCCGGGACAGAATAATAACTTCTATGGCTACACCTTC
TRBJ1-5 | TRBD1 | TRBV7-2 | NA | CASSPRTGNQPQHF | TGTGCCAGCAGCCCCAGGACAGGTAATCAGCCCCAGCATTTT
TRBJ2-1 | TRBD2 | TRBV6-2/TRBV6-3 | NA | CASSHPASGINEQFF | TGTGCCAGCAGCCACCCGGCTAGCGGGATAAATGAGCAGTTCTTC
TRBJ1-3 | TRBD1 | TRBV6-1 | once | CASSLIWTGTGNTIYF | TGTGCCAGCAGTCTTATCTGGACAGGGACTGGAAACACCATATATTTT
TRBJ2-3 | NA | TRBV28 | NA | CASSLIGPWGADTQYF | TGTGCCAGCAGTTTAATCGGCCCCTGGGGTGCAGATACGCAGTATTTT
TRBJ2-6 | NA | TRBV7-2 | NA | CASSFRDIGANVLTF | TGTGCCAGCAGCTTCCGGGACATTGGGGCCAACGTCCTGACTTTC
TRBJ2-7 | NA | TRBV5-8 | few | CASSLAGLSYEQYF | TGTGCCAGCAGCTTGGCGGGCCTCTCCTACGAGCAGTACTTC
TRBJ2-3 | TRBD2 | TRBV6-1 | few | CASRTGLAGGGDTQYF | TGTGCCAGCAGGACCGGACTAGCGGGAGGAGGAGATACGCAGTATTTT